This record concerns one T cell receptor (beta chain) sequence. Antigen: not known. V dropped 0 bases and J dropped 6 bases, with 6 bases sitting between them. This CDR3 comprises 13 residues. Germline V gene sequence: CDR1 SGHTA, CDR2 FQGNSA. Treatment denoted: oral pan-JAK inhibitor, 5-10 mg twice daily. The entry originates in a study of CD8+ T cells in alopecia areata. Study details: Administration of oral tofacitinib to treated patients was at 5 to 10 mg twice daily. The authors scored treated patients' severity by affected scalp percentage. Study-level findings and limits: The link between baseline CD8+ expansion and response remains uncertain with one nonresponder.

TCR sequencing used cDNA made by reverse transcription of extracted RNA. TCRdb's table, derived via immunoSEQ multiplex PCR, lists solely in-frame clones and lacks some. The repertoire holds around 100,000 clones, 56% seen once, with under 3.5% in the top ten. Here the sequenced sample was CD4+ T cells sorted from blood, taken at week 24, from a patient treated with tofacitinib. This TCR was sampled from a human donor with alopecia areata. The rearrangement uses TRBV7-2 and TRBJ1-5; D is unclear. DNA for the CDR3: TGTGCCAGCAGCTTAGCCCTCCTTCAGCCCCAGCATTTT. This gives the protein CASSLALLQPQHF.